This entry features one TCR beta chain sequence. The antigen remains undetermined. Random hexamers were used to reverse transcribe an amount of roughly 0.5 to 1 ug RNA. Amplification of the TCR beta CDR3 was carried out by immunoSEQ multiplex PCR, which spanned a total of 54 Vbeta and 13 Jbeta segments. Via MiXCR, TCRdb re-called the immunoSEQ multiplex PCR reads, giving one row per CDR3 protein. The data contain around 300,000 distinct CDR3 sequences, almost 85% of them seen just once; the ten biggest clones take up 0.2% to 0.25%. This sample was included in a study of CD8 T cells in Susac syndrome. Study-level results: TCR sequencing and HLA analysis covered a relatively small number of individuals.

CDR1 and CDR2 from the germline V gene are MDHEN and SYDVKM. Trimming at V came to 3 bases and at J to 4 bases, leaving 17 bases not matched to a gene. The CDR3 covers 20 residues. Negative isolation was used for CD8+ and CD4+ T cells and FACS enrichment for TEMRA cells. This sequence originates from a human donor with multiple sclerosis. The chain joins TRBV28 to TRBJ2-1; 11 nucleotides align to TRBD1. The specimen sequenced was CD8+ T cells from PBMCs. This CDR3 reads CASSFPRDRGSRERYNEQFF. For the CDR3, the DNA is TGTGCCAGCAGTTTCCCCCGGGACAGGGGGAGTCGGGAGCGGTACAATGAGCAGTTCTTC.